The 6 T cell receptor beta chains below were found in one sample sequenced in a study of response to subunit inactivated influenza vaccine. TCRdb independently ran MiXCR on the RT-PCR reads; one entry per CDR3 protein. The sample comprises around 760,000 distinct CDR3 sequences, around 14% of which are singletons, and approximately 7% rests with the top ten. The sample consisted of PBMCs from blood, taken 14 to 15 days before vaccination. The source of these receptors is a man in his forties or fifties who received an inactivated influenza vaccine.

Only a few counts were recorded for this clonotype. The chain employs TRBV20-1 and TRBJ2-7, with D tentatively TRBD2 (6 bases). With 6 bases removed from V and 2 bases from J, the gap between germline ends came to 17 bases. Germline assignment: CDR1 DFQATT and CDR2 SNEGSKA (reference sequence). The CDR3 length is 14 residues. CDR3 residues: CSAQRVLPTYEQYF. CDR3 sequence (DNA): TGCAGTGCACAGCGGGTTCTTCCTACCTACGAGCAGTACTTC.

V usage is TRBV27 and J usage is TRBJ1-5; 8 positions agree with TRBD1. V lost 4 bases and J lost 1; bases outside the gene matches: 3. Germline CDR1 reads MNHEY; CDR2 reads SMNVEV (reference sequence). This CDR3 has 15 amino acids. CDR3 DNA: TGTGCCAGCAGTTCAGGGGGCATAAGCAATCAGCCCCAGCATTTT. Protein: CASSSGGISNQPQHF.

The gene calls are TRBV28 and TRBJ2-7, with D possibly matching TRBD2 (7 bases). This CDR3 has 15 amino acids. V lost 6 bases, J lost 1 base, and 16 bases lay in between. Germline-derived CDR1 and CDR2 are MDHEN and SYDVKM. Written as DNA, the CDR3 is TGTGCCAGCAGCACCGGGGGGCTAGCTTCCTACGAGCAGTACTTC. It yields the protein CASSTGGLASYEQYF.

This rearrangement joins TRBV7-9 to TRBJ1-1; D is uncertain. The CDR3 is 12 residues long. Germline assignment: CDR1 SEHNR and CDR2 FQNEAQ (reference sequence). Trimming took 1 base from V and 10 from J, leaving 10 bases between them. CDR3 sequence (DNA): TGTGCCAGCAGCTTAGGGAGTCTCGGAGCTTTCTTT. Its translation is CASSLGSLGAFF.

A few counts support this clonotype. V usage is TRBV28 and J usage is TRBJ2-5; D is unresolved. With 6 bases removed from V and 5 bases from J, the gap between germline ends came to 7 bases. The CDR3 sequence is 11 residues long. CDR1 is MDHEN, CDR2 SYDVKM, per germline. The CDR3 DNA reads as TGTGCCAGCAGGCTTTATGAGACCCAGTACTTC. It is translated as CASRLYETQYF.

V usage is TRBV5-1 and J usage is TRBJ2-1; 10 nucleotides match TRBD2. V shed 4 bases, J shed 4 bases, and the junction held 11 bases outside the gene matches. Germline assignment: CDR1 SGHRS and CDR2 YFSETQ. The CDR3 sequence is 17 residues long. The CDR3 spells CASSTGGLAGAYNEQFF. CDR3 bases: TGCGCCAGCAGCACCGGCGGCCTAGCGGGAGCTTACAATGAGCAGTTCTTC.